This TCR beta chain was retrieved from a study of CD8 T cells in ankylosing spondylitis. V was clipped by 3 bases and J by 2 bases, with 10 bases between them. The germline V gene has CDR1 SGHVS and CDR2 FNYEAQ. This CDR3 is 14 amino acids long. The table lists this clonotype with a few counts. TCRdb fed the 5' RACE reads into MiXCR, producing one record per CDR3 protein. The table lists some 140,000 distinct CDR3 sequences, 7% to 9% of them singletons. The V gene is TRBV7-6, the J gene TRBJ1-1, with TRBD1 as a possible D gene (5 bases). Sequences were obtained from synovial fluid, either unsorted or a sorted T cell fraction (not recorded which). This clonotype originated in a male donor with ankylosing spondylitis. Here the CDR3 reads CASSLTRANTEAFF. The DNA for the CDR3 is TGTGCCAGCAGCTTGACCAGGGCAAACACTGAAGCTTTCTTT.